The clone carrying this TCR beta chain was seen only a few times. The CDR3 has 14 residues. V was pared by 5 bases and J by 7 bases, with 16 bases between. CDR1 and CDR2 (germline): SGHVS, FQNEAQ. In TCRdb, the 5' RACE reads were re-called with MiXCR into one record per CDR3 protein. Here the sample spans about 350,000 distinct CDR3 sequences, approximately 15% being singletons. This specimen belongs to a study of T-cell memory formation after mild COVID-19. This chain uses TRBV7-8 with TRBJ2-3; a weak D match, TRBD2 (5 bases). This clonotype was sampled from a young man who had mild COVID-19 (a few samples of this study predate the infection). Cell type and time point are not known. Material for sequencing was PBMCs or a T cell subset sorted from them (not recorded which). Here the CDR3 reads CASSPREGSYTQYF. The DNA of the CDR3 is TGTGCCAGCAGCCCAAGAGAGGGAAGTTATACGCAGTATTTT.